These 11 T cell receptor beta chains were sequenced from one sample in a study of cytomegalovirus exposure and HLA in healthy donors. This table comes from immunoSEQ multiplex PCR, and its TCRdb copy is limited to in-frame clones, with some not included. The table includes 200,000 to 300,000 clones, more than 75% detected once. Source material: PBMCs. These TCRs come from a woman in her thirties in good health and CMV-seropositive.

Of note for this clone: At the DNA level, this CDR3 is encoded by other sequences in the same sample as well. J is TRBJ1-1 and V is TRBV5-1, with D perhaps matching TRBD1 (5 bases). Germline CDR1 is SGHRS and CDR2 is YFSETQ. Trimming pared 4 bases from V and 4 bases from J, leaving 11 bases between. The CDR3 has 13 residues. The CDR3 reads CASSLQGSTEAFF. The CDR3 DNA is TGCGCCAGCAGCCTGCAGGGTTCCACTGAAGCTTTCTTT.

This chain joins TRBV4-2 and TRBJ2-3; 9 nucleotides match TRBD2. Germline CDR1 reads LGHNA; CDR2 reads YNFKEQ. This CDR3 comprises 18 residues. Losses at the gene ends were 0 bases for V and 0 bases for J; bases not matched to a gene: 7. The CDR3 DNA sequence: TGTGCCAGCAGCCAAGAGGGCGGGAGGGGGGGGAGCACAGATACGCAGTATTTT. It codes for CASSQEGGRGGSTDTQYF.

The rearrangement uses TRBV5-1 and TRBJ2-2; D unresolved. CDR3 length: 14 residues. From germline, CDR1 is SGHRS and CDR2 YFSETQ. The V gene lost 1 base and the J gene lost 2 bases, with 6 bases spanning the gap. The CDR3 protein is CASSLTRNTGELFF. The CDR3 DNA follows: TGCGCCAGCAGCTTGACCAGAAACACCGGGGAGCTGTTTTTT.

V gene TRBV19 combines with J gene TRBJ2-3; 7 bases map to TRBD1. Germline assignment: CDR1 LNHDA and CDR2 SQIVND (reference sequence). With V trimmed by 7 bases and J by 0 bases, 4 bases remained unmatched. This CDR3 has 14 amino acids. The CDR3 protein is CASTPGQSTDTQYF. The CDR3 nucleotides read TGTGCCAGTACCCCGGGACAGAGCACAGATACGCAGTATTTT.

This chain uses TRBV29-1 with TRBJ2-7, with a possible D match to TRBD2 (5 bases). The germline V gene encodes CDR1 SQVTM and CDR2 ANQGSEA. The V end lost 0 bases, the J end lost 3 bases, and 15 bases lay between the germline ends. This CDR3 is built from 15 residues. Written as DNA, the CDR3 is TGCAGCGTTGAAGATCCGGGAAAACCCAACTACGAGCAGTACTTC. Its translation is CSVEDPGKPNYEQYF.

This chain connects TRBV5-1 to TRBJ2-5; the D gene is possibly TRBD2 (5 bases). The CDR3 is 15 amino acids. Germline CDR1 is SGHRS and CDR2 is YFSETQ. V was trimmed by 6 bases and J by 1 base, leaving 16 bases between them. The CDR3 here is CASTRGTRVQETQYF. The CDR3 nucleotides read TGCGCCAGCACCCGGGGTACGCGGGTCCAAGAGACCCAGTACTTC.

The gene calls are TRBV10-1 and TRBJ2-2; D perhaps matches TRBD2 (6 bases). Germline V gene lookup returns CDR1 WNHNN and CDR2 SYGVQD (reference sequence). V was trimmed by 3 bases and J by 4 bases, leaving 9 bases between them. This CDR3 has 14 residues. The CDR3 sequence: CASSDAGFTGELFF. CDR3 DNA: TGCGCCAGCAGTGATGCGGGGTTCACCGGGGAGCTGTTTTTT.

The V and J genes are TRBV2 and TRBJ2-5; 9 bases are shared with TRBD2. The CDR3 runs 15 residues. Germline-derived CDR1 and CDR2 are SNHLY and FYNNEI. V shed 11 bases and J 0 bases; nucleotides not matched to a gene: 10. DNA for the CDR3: TGTGCCGGGTCAACCGGGACTAGCAACCAAGAGACCCAGTACTTC. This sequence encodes CAGSTGTSNQETQYF.

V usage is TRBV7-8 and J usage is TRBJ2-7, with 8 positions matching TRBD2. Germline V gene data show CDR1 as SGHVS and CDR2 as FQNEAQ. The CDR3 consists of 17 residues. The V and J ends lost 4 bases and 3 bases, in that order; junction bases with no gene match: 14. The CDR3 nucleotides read TGTGCCAGCAGCTCCCAAGGGTTTAGCGGGACTTACTACGAGCAGTACTTC. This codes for CASSSQGFSGTYYEQYF.

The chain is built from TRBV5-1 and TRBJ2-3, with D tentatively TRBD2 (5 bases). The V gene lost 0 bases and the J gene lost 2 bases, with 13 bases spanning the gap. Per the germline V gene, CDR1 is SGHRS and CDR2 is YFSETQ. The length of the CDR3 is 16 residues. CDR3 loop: CASSLAVGDITDTQYF. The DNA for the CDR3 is TGCGCCAGCAGCTTGGCAGTGGGAGACATCACAGATACGCAGTATTTT.

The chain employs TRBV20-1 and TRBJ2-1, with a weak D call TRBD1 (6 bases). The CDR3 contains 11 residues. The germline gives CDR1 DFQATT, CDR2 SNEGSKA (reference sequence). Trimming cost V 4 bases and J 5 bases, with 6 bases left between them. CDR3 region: CSATGDNEQFF. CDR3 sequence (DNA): TGCAGTGCTACAGGGGACAATGAGCAGTTCTTC.